The rows below give T cell receptor beta chains drawn from one sample of a study of a mutant IDH1 vaccine in newly diagnosed glioma. The assay was immunoSEQ multiplex PCR, and TCRdb's table has in-frame clones only and misses some. The sample yields some 120,000 clones, roughly 75% seen once. These receptors have no identified antigens. The starting material was PBMCs, obtained from a glioma patient whose treatment included an IDH1 peptide vaccine. These receptors were taken from a man between 35 and 55 years old with glioma. Both conserved end residues are part of each CDR3. The order of the fields is CDR3 DNA, CDR3 protein, J gene, V gene, clone size, D gene. D genes are given only for firm matches. Only part of the rows carry a size: once, few, many, or a class if the clone is expanded.

DNA: TGTGCCTGCTCGGAAGGTCCGAACTACGAGCAGTACTTC
CDR3: CACSEGPNYEQYF
J: TRBJ2-7
V: TRBV7-6
size: NA
D: NA

DNA: TGTGCCAGAAGCCGACCGGGACACCTGAACACTGAAGCTTTCTTT
CDR3: CARSRPGHLNTEAFF
J: TRBJ1-1
V: TRBV7-5
size: NA
D: NA

DNA: TGCGCCAGCAGCCAAGAAGGACAGCCACAAGAGACCCAGTACTTC
CDR3: CASSQEGQPQETQYF
J: TRBJ2-5
V: TRBV4-3
size: NA
D: NA

DNA: TGTGCCAGGGGGACGATTAGGGGGTACACCTACGAGCAGTACTTC
CDR3: CARGTIRGYTYEQYF
J: TRBJ2-7
V: TRBV27
size: NA
D: NA

DNA: TGCGCCAGCAGCTTGGCCCCAGGACTAGCGGGACCCAATGAGCAGTTCTTC
CDR3: CASSLAPGLAGPNEQFF
J: TRBJ2-1
V: TRBV5-1
size: once
D: TRBD2

DNA: TGTGCCAGCAGCGTAGTGTCGGGGACCGGCTACACCTTC
CDR3: CASSVVSGTGYTF
J: TRBJ1-2
V: TRBV9
size: NA
D: NA

DNA: TGCAGCGTGGACAGGGGTCAAGAGACCCAGTACTTC
CDR3: CSVDRGQETQYF
J: TRBJ2-5
V: TRBV29-1
size: NA
D: TRBD1

DNA: TGTGCCAGCAGCGCCAGACAGGGAGGTAGCACAGATACGCAGTATTTT
CDR3: CASSARQGGSTDTQYF
J: TRBJ2-3
V: TRBV7-2
size: medium-sized
D: NA

DNA: TGTGCCAGCAGCCCACTGGGACTCATTCCTCACACCTACGAGCAGTACTTC
CDR3: CASSPLGLIPHTYEQYF
J: TRBJ2-7
V: TRBV11-1
size: NA
D: NA

DNA: TGTGCCTGGAGTGGAGGTAGCAATCAGCCCCAGCATTTT
CDR3: CAWSGGSNQPQHF
J: TRBJ1-5
V: TRBV30
size: few
D: NA

DNA: TGTGCCAGCAGTGACGGGACTAGCATCAGTTGGGAGACCCAGTACTTC
CDR3: CASSDGTSISWETQYF
J: TRBJ2-5
V: TRBV25-1
size: NA
D: TRBD2

DNA: TGCGCCAGCAGCCAAGATGTAGGGTTTTATGCCTACGAGCAGTACTTC
CDR3: CASSQDVGFYAYEQYF
J: TRBJ2-7
V: TRBV4-3
size: NA
D: NA

DNA: TGTGCCAGCAGCCCTCCCCAGCGGGCCAGTCCTTACAATGAGCAGTTCTTC
CDR3: CASSPPQRASPYNEQFF
J: TRBJ2-1
V: TRBV7-8
size: NA
D: NA

DNA: TGTGCCAGTAGTATACCAGGTGACAACACCGGGGAGCTGTTTTTT
CDR3: CASSIPGDNTGELFF
J: TRBJ2-2
V: TRBV19
size: NA
D: NA

DNA: TGTGCCAGCAGCTTGGGACAGGGCCCTAATGAAAAACTGTTTTTT
CDR3: CASSLGQGPNEKLFF
J: TRBJ1-4
V: TRBV7-9
size: NA
D: TRBD1

DNA: TGTGCCAGTAGTGTACAGGCCGCGGCTAATGAAAAACTGTTTTTT
CDR3: CASSVQAAANEKLFF
J: TRBJ1-4
V: TRBV19
size: NA
D: NA

DNA: TGTGCCATCAGTTTGTCAGATACGCAGTATTTT
CDR3: CAISLSDTQYF
J: TRBJ2-3
V: TRBV10-3
size: NA
D: NA

DNA: TGTGCCAGCAGCCTAGACCCGGGAGAGAGGCATGAGCAGTTCTTC
CDR3: CASSLDPGERHEQFF
J: TRBJ2-1
V: TRBV7-3
size: NA
D: NA

DNA: TGTGCCAGCTCACCCATGACAGACGAGCAGTACTTC
CDR3: CASSPMTDEQYF
J: TRBJ2-7
V: TRBV18
size: NA
D: NA

DNA: TGTGCCGTTTCAGGGGGTAGAAATGAAAAACTGTTTTTT
CDR3: CAVSGGRNEKLFF
J: TRBJ1-4
V: TRBV10-3
size: once
D: TRBD1

DNA: TGTGCCAGCAGTGACGGGACTACCCACCAAGAGACCCAGTACTTC
CDR3: CASSDGTTHQETQYF
J: TRBJ2-5
V: TRBV25-1
size: NA
D: TRBD2

DNA: TGTGCCAGCAGTGACTCGACTAGCGGGGAGCAGTACTTC
CDR3: CASSDSTSGEQYF
J: TRBJ2-7
V: TRBV6-4
size: many
D: TRBD2

DNA: TGTGCCAGCAGTGACTCGACAGGGTTCGGCTACACCTTC
CDR3: CASSDSTGFGYTF
J: TRBJ1-2
V: TRBV6-4
size: NA
D: TRBD1

DNA: TGTGCCAGTAGTCCTGTCCCGGCTGGGGCCAACGTCCTGACTTTC
CDR3: CASSPVPAGANVLTF
J: TRBJ2-6
V: TRBV19
size: NA
D: NA

DNA: TGCGCCAGCAGCCAAGATCCCAGGGCCCCCCCAGATACGCAGTATTTT
CDR3: CASSQDPRAPPDTQYF
J: TRBJ2-3
V: TRBV4-3
size: NA
D: NA

DNA: TGTGCCAGCAGCTTAGGGACCAACAATGAGCAGTTCTTC
CDR3: CASSLGTNNEQFF
J: TRBJ2-1
V: TRBV9
size: NA
D: NA

DNA: TGTGCTAGTGGTTTGGCCCCGGTGGAGATCACCGGGGAGCTGTTTTTT
CDR3: CASGLAPVEITGELFF
J: TRBJ2-2
V: TRBV12-5
size: NA
D: NA

DNA: TGTGCCATCGCCCTGGGACATTATTCCGACGATGCGCAGTATTTT
CDR3: CAIALGHYSDDAQYF
J: TRBJ2-3
V: TRBV5-4
size: few
D: NA

DNA: TGTGCCAGCAGCCACAGGGGGACTCAGCCCCAGCATTTT
CDR3: CASSHRGTQPQHF
J: TRBJ1-5
V: TRBV5-8
size: NA
D: TRBD1

DNA: TGTGCCAGCAGTTACGCTGGGGCTGGAGAAAAACTGTTTTTT
CDR3: CASSYAGAGEKLFF
J: TRBJ1-4
V: TRBV6-5
size: once
D: NA

DNA: TGTGCCGCCACCCGGTCGGGTAGGGGCGGTGAGCAGTACTTC
CDR3: CAATRSGRGGEQYF
J: TRBJ2-7
V: TRBV7-9
size: NA
D: NA

DNA: TGTGCCACCAGCAACCGACTGACGAGCTCCTATAATTCACCCCTCCACTTT
CDR3: CATSNRLTSSYNSPLHF
J: TRBJ1-6
V: TRBV15
size: NA
D: NA

DNA: TGTGCCAGCAGCCCGGACACAAACTCTGGAAACACCATATATTTT
CDR3: CASSPDTNSGNTIYF
J: TRBJ1-3
V: TRBV7-3
size: once
D: NA

DNA: TGTGCCAGCAGCTGGCCCTTTAATGAGCAGTTCTTC
CDR3: CASSWPFNEQFF
J: TRBJ2-1
V: TRBV7-2
size: NA
D: NA

DNA: TGTGCCATCAGTGAGGGACAGGCAATCGTCGAGCAGTACTTC
CDR3: CAISEGQAIVEQYF
J: TRBJ2-7
V: TRBV10-3
size: NA
D: TRBD1

DNA: TGCGCCAGCAGCTTGGTCGGACTCCCGAACACCGGGGAGCTGTTTTTT
CDR3: CASSLVGLPNTGELFF
J: TRBJ2-2
V: TRBV5-1
size: NA
D: NA

DNA: TGCGCCAGCAGCCAAGATGGACAGGGGGGGGCAGATACGCAGTATTTT
CDR3: CASSQDGQGGADTQYF
J: TRBJ2-3
V: TRBV4-3
size: NA
D: TRBD1

DNA: TGTGCTAGCAGCAGAACTAGCCCCGATACGCAGTATTTT
CDR3: CASSRTSPDTQYF
J: TRBJ2-3
V: TRBV7-7
size: NA
D: NA

DNA: TGCGCCAGCAGCTTGGCTAGCGGGAGCTACGAGCAGTACTTC
CDR3: CASSLASGSYEQYF
J: TRBJ2-7
V: TRBV5-1
size: NA
D: TRBD2

DNA: TGTGCCAGCAGCCAAGCTTGGACCGAGGGGTACTCCTACGAGCAGTACTTC
CDR3: CASSQAWTEGYSYEQYF
J: TRBJ2-7
V: TRBV4-2
size: NA
D: NA

DNA: TGTGCCAGCAGCTTAGTAAGAGGGCCTAATGAAAAACTGTTTTTT
CDR3: CASSLVRGPNEKLFF
J: TRBJ1-4
V: TRBV11-2
size: NA
D: NA

DNA: TGTGCCAGCACCAAGGGAGGGTTAAATGAGCAGTTCTTC
CDR3: CASTKGGLNEQFF
J: TRBJ2-1
V: TRBV6-5
size: once
D: TRBD2

DNA: TGCAGCGTTGAGGACAGCAGCTATGGCTACACCTTC
CDR3: CSVEDSSYGYTF
J: TRBJ1-2
V: TRBV29-1
size: NA
D: NA

DNA: TGTGCCAGTAGTATGCAGCCAGTGGGCAATCAGCCCCAGCATTTT
CDR3: CASSMQPVGNQPQHF
J: TRBJ1-5
V: TRBV19
size: few
D: NA

DNA: TGTGCCAGTAGTATACGGCGGTCCTCTGGGGCCAACGTCCTGACTTTC
CDR3: CASSIRRSSGANVLTF
J: TRBJ2-6
V: TRBV19
size: NA
D: NA

DNA: TGTGCCAGTAGTATAGGTTTTACCGTCAATGAGCAGTTCTTC
CDR3: CASSIGFTVNEQFF
J: TRBJ2-1
V: TRBV19
size: NA
D: NA

DNA: TGTGCCAGCAGCCTAGGGCTAGCGGGAGGCAATGAGCAGTTCTTC
CDR3: CASSLGLAGGNEQFF
J: TRBJ2-1
V: TRBV7-6
size: NA
D: TRBD2

DNA: TGCGCCAGCAGCCAAGAAGGCGGAGACTACGAGCAGTACTTC
CDR3: CASSQEGGDYEQYF
J: TRBJ2-7
V: TRBV4-3
size: NA
D: NA

DNA: TGTGCCAGCACCTTCCGAGGCAGGGGGGTAAGCCCTGAAGCTTTCTTT
CDR3: CASTFRGRGVSPEAFF
J: TRBJ1-1
V: TRBV6-6
size: NA
D: TRBD1

DNA: TGTGCCAGCAGCCCCGGACTCCTAACTTACAATGAGCAGTTCTTC
CDR3: CASSPGLLTYNEQFF
J: TRBJ2-1
V: TRBV7-6
size: NA
D: NA

DNA: TGTGCCAGCAGCCTCGGACTAGCGGGGAGTGTCGGGGAGCTGTTTTTT
CDR3: CASSLGLAGSVGELFF
J: TRBJ2-2
V: TRBV7-6
size: once
D: TRBD2

DNA: TGTGCCAGCAGAGCGACAGGGGCCCTTTACGAGCAGTACTTC
CDR3: CASRATGALYEQYF
J: TRBJ2-7
V: TRBV6-1
size: NA
D: TRBD1

DNA: TGTGCCAGCAGCGCCACTGGACTAGCGTGGAGCACAGATACGCAGTATTTT
CDR3: CASSATGLAWSTDTQYF
J: TRBJ2-3
V: TRBV9
size: NA
D: TRBD2

DNA: TGCGCCAGCAGCCAGGACAGCCTAGGGGCTAATGAAAAACTGTTTTTT
CDR3: CASSQDSLGANEKLFF
J: TRBJ1-4
V: TRBV4-3
size: NA
D: NA

DNA: TGTGCCAGCAGCCAAGTCGAGACAGGGGGCTACGAGCAGTACTTC
CDR3: CASSQVETGGYEQYF
J: TRBJ2-7
V: TRBV4-2
size: many
D: TRBD1